The rows below give T cell receptor beta chains drawn from one sample of a study of blood T cell repertoires in COVID-19. Generated by immunoSEQ multiplex PCR, the TCRdb table keeps only in-frame clones and is missing some. The sample has some 74,000 clones; approximately 79% are singletons. The sample comprised peripheral blood. These receptors were obtained from a woman between 45 and 65 years old with acute or convalescent COVID-19. CDR3s leave out the opening cysteine and the closing phenylalanine or tryptophan. Fields, in order: V gene, J gene, CDR3 protein.

>TRBV12-2|TRBJ2-1
ASRSLVGGCNEQF
>TRBV29-1|TRBJ2-5
SVDRGFQETQY
>TRBV7-9|TRBJ2-3
ASSLVTGSDTQY
>TRBV9|TRBJ2-2
ASGPGGSTPGELF
>TRBV30|TRBJ2-2
AWKGTGFGGELF
>TRBV5-1|TRBJ1-3
ASSASGTGRPSGNTIY
>TRBV14|TRBJ1-1
ASSQNPFWARPNTEAF
>TRBV7-2|TRBJ2-7
ASSLNGGGAYEQY
>TRBV6-5|TRBJ1-1
ASSPTGGNTEAF
>TRBV9|TRBJ2-1
ASSAPSAGEQF
>TRBV19|TRBJ1-5
ASSVGQSRRDQPQH
>TRBV20-1|TRBJ1-2
SAKQGHGYT
>TRBV30|TRBJ2-1
AWSSTGGFGYGNEQF
>TRBV4-2|TRBJ1-1
ASSETQDTTMNTEAF
>TRBV19|TRBJ1-1
ASSPQPIHTGYTEAF
>TRBV7-3|TRBJ2-3
ASSSGQSDTQY
>TRBV6-2/TRBV6-3|TRBJ1-5
ASSYYRGDQPQH
>TRBV13|TRBJ1-1
ASSLVREAF
>TRBV19|TRBJ1-5
ASGTGTAGNQPQH
>TRBV21-1|TRBJ2-2
ASTRRRQGTGELF
>TRBV5-1|TRBJ2-7
ASSIPGQVHEQY
>TRBV20-1|TRBJ2-1
SAWTGNEQF
>TRBV28|TRBJ1-5
ASSNPGGYQPQH
>TRBV13|TRBJ2-1
ASSRTNNEQF
>TRBV11-2|TRBJ2-5
ASSRLAGGETQY
>TRBV5-6|TRBJ1-4
ASSLYRGGNEKLF
>TRBV12-3/TRBV12-4|TRBJ2-7
ASSLEALEQY
>TRBV7-8|TRBJ1-1
ASSLYRDNTEAF
>TRBV4-3|TRBJ2-3
ASSQDRREGQGDTQY
>TRBV15|TRBJ2-7
ATSRGGGRAYEQY
>TRBV6-4|TRBJ1-2
ASSDPQAGYT
>TRBV12-3/TRBV12-4|TRBJ2-1
ASASVLYNEQF
>TRBV28|TRBJ2-2
ASSLGQNTGELF
>TRBV28|TRBJ1-2
ASSPSDRDGYGYT
>TRBV5-1|TRBJ1-1
ASSRQGGSEGTEAF
>TRBV7-9|TRBJ1-3
ALGWQGNTIY
>TRBV6-4|TRBJ1-2
ASRLDSQTANYGYT
>TRBV21-1|TRBJ2-7
ASRQGLYEQY
>TRBV5-1|TRBJ2-5
ASSPLTGETQY
>TRBV5-1|TRBJ1-2
ASSLETGSLGYT
>TRBV6-5|TRBJ1-2
ASSYGSAGGYT
>TRBV27|TRBJ2-7
ASSLLGGDEQY
>TRBV5-8|TRBJ2-7
ASSFWGLGEQY
>TRBV19|TRBJ2-5
ASSAGLQETQY
>TRBV19|TRBJ1-5
ASSIELIRPINSNQPQH
>TRBV7-2|TRBJ1-3
ASAPGTGNTIY
>TRBV7-9|TRBJ1-6
ASSSQTGTEPLH
>TRBV19|TRBJ2-1
ASRRLGTSGNEQF